Sequencing of this TCR beta chain was carried out in a study of T-cell reconstitution after alpha-beta-depleted transplantation in children. As concerns this clonotype: No antigen is known for it.

Germline CDR1 is MDHEN and CDR2 is SYDVKM. The junction had 8 bases not matched to a gene; V was cut back by 6 bases and J by 0 bases. This CDR3 is built from 16 residues. Study-level results: Several hundred expanded graft clones reportedly were the source of alpha-beta T cells about two months after transplant. The high TCRbeta diversity at day 60 in some patients came from surviving recipient T cells and thymic progenitors. From newly produced T cells came most of the T-cell counts and diversity one year after transplant.

Unique molecular identifiers were used to barcode this TCRbeta library. TCRdb re-derived calls from the PCR reads in MiXCR, one entry per CDR3 protein. This sample has 500,000 to 650,000 distinct CDR3 sequences, with roughly 13% found just once. The rearrangement joins TRBV28 to TRBJ1-5, with 7 bases lining up with TRBD1. Sample: PBMCs, mostly from graft donor cells, taken 360 days after TCRalphabeta/CD19-depleted stem cell transplant. The origin of this receptor is a male patient between 10 and 17 years old who had a stem cell transplant for acute myeloid leukemia, so the T cells may come from the graft donor. In DNA, the CDR3 is TGTGCCAGCAGACCAACGGGACAGCCTAGCAATCAGCCCCAGCATTTT. This codes for CASRPTGQPSNQPQHF.